The present T cell receptor beta chain was sequenced within a study of blood T cell repertoires in COVID-19. On this clone: The identical CDR3 is also encoded by other nucleotide sequences in the sample.

In assigning cohorts, the study relied on participant-reported clinical history. TCRdb keeps only in-frame clones here, not all; method: immunoSEQ multiplex PCR. The sample consists of over 110,000 clones, over 75% of them appearing once. After removal of 2 bases from V and 4 bases from J, the junction contained 0 bases not matched to a gene. The CDR3 length is 14 residues. Germline assignment: CDR1 KGHSH and CDR2 LQKENI. The sample was PBMCs or T cells enriched from blood (not recorded which). The rearrangement joins TRBV18 to TRBJ1-5; TRBD1 matches 9 bases. This clonotype was sampled from a man aged 45-65 years in a cohort exposed to, infected with or recovered from COVID-19 (not recorded which). CDR3 protein: CASSPGTGNQPQHF. CDR3 bases: TGTGCCAGCTCACCAGGGACAGGGAATCAGCCCCAGCATTTT.